A single sample gave rise to the 4 T cell receptor beta chains below, sequenced in a study of graft-versus-host responses after intestinal transplantation. Which antigens these TCRs recognize remains unknown. Measured with immunoSEQ multiplex PCR; TCRdb has only the in-frame clones, and not every one. The sample has over 80,000 clones, 75% to 95% seen once. Material: unstimulated CD4+ T cells sorted from spleen or lymph node cells, obtained before transplant. The receptors shown here come from a human donor who was the organ donor for an intestinal transplant.

The chain uses TRBV4-2 and TRBJ1-2, with a weak D call TRBD1 (6 bases). Trimming took 1 base from V and 7 from J, leaving 16 bases between them. Germline V gene sequence: CDR1 LGHNA, CDR2 YNFKEQ. The CDR3 is made up of 15 amino acids. Written as DNA, the CDR3 is TGTGCCAGCAGCCAAGTAACTAAACAGGGTGGTGGCTACACCTTC. Translating it yields CASSQVTKQGGGYTF.

The V call is TRBV7-9, the J call TRBJ1-4; D gene uncertain. CDR3 length equals 10 residues. Trimming shortened V by 7 bases and J by 7 bases, and 4 bases separated the two germline ends. Germline V lookup: CDR1 SEHNR, CDR2 FQNEAQ (reference sequence). The CDR3 region has the DNA TGTGCCAGCAACGGTGAAAAACTGTTTTTT. It translates to CASNGEKLFF.

This chain joins TRBV7-9 and TRBJ1-4; no clear D gene. The V end was cut by 0 bases, the J end by 0 bases, with 14 bases between. The CDR3 runs 18 residues. Germline V CDR1 and CDR2: SEHNR, FQNEAQ (reference sequence). The CDR3 protein is CASSLARSRTTTNEKLFF. DNA for the CDR3: TGTGCCAGCAGCTTAGCGCGGAGCAGAACCACAACTAATGAAAAACTGTTTTTT.

The chain employs TRBV6-1 and TRBJ1-1; no reliable D call. Deletions cut 4 bases from V and 5 bases from J, with 11 bases between. Looked up from germline, CDR1 is MNHNS and CDR2 is SASEGT. The CDR3 contains 13 residues. The CDR3 region has the DNA TGTGCCAGCAGTGTGGGGAGAGGGACTGAAGCTTTCTTT. Its translation: CASSVGRGTEAFF.